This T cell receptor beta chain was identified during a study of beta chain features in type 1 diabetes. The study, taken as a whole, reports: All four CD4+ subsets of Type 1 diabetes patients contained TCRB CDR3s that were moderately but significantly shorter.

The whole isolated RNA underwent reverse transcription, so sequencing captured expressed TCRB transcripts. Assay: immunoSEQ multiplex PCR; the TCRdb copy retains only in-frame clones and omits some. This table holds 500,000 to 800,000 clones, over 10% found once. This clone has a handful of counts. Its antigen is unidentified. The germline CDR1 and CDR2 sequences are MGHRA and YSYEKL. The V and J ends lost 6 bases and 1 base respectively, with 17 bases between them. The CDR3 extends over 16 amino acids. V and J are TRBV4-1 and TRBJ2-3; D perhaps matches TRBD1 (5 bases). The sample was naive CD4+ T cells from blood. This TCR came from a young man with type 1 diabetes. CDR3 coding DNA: TGCGCCAGCAGTCCACTAAACGGCAGGGGCACAGATACGCAGTATTTT. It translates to CASSPLNGRGTDTQYF.